A selection of T cell receptor beta chains follows, all from one sample in a study of T cells in Graves' hyperthyroidism and ophthalmopathy. Each CDR3 protein is one row after TCRdb ran MiXCR on the multiplex PCR reads. There are hundreds of thousands of distinct CDR3 sequences in the sample; roughly 14% occur only once, and approximately 23% lies in the top ten. The source material was blood. The source of these receptors is a woman in her 30s with Graves' hyperthyroidism. CDR3s include the opening cysteine and the closing phenylalanine or tryptophan. D genes are given only for firm matches. The size field is filled for only some rows; it gives once, few, many or a size class.

clone_size | j_call | d_call | v_call | cdr3_nt | cdr3_aa
NA | TRBJ2-5 | TRBD2 | TRBV7-9 | TGTGCCAGCAGCATCTTAGCGGGACAAGAGACCCAGTGCTTC | CASSILAGQETQCF
few | TRBJ1-2 | TRBD1 | TRBV18 | TGTGCCAGCTCACCAGCCCAGGGGGCTGGCTACACCTTC | CASSPAQGAGYTF
few | TRBJ1-2 | NA | TRBV19 | TGTGCCAGCACGGGTGATAGGGCCACTTACTATGGCTACACCTTC | CASTGDRATYYGYTF
NA | TRBJ2-1 | TRBD2 | TRBV7-8 | TGTGCCAGCAGTCCCGCGGGGTTTGGGGGGGACAATGAGCAGTTCTTC | CASSPAGFGGDNEQFF
few | TRBJ2-4 | NA | TRBV3-1 | TGTGCCAGCAGCCAGCAGGAGGCCAAAAACATTCAGTACTTC | CASSQQEAKNIQYF
many | TRBJ2-1 | NA | TRBV24-1 | TGTGCCACCAGTTCTTCTAGGACCCGTCTTGTCTACAATGAGCAGTTCTTC | CATSSSRTRLVYNEQFF
many | TRBJ2-7 | NA | TRBV2 | TGTGCCAGCAGTGGAGTCTACGAGCAGTACTTC | CASSGVYEQYF
NA | TRBJ1-4 | NA | TRBV4-2 | TGTGCCAGCAGCCAAAGGGATGAAAAACTGTTTTTT | CASSQRDEKLFF
many | TRBJ2-1 | NA | TRBV3-1 | TGTGCCAGCAGCCAAGAAGAGGTCACGCAGTTCTTC | CASSQEEVTQFF
many | TRBJ2-7 | NA | TRBV11-2 | TGTGCCAGCAGCTTAGTCATCGGCAGATCCTACGAGCAGTACTTC | CASSLVIGRSYEQYF
many | TRBJ1-1 | NA | TRBV2 | TGTGCCAGCAGTGAAGCAGGATCGACTGAAGCTTTCTTT | CASSEAGSTEAFF
many | TRBJ2-1 | NA | TRBV28 | TGTGCCCTGCGGGCCTCGGGCTGGAATGAGCAGTTCTTC | CALRASGWNEQFF
many | TRBJ1-4 | NA | TRBV7-3 | TGTGCCAGCAGCTTAAGACGACAGGTTGCAACTAATGAAAAACTGTTTTTT | CASSLRRQVATNEKLFF
once | TRBJ2-1 | NA | TRBV3-1 | TGTGCCAGCACAAACACCGCGGAGGGGGCGGGGAATGAGCAGTTCTTC | CASTNTAEGAGNEQFF
many | TRBJ1-5 | TRBD1 | TRBV20-1 | TGCAGTGCTAGATGGGGACAGGGGGCATATCAGCCCCAGCATTTT | CSARWGQGAYQPQHF
many | TRBJ1-1 | TRBD1 | TRBV7-9 | TGTGCCAGCAGTCCCGGGGGTTGGACAGGGAGAGGGATGAACACTGAAGCTTTCTTT | CASSPGGWTGRGMNTEAFF
NA | TRBJ2-1 | TRBD2 | TRBV6-1 | TGTGCCAGCAGTGAAGGAGCGGGAGGCAATGAGCAGTTCTTC | CASSEGAGGNEQFF
many | TRBJ2-2 | NA | TRBV7-2 | TGTGCCAGCAGCTTAAAAAGCTGGGGGGAGCTGTTTTTT | CASSLKSWGELFF
NA | TRBJ2-7 | NA | TRBV28 | TGTGCCAGCAGTTTATCACTCCCGGGGCTGGGTGGCGAGCAGTACTTC | CASSLSLPGLGGEQYF
NA | TRBJ1-4 | NA | TRBV7-9 | TGTGCCAGCAGCCGGTCCACCCATCTAGAAAAACTGTTTTTT | CASSRSTHLEKLFF
many | TRBJ2-2 | TRBD2 | TRBV6-2/TRBV6-3 | TGTGCCAGCAGTTACAGTGGCGGGGGAACCGGGGAGCTGTTTTTT | CASSYSGGGTGELFF
many | TRBJ2-5 | NA | TRBV11-2 | TGTGCCAGCAGCTTAGAGCACGGACAGACCCAGTACTTC | CASSLEHGQTQYF
many | TRBJ2-7 | NA | TRBV10-3 | TGTGCCATTGGCCGTGGCTCCTACGAGCAGTACTTC | CAIGRGSYEQYF
many | TRBJ2-3 | NA | TRBV5-1 | TGTGCCAGCAGCTTAGTGGGGGATACGCAGTATTTT | CASSLVGDTQYF
many | TRBJ1-5 | TRBD1 | TRBV2 | TGTGCCAGCAGTGAAGACAGGGGATTTCAGCCCCAGCATTTT | CASSEDRGFQPQHF
NA | TRBJ2-7 | TRBD2 | TRBV15 | TGTGCCACCAGCCGGAGAGCGGGAGGGCTCGACGAGCAGTACTTC | CATSRRAGGLDEQYF
many | TRBJ2-7 | NA | TRBV10-1 | TGCGCCAGCAGTGACGGCGTTATGGCGAGCGAGCAGTACTTC | CASSDGVMASEQYF
many | TRBJ2-7 | TRBD2 | TRBV20-1 | TGCAGTGCCTCCCCGACTAGCGGGAGAGAAGAGCAGTACTTC | CSASPTSGREEQYF
many | TRBJ1-1 | TRBD1 | TRBV29-1 | TGCAGCGTCCCGGGACAGTCTGGGGACACTGAAGCTTTCTTT | CSVPGQSGDTEAFF
few | TRBJ2-1 | NA | TRBV19 | TGTGCCAGTAGTTTGGTTAGTATTGACAATGAGCAGTTCTTC | CASSLVSIDNEQFF
few | TRBJ2-5 | NA | TRBV7-2 | TGTGCCAGCAGCTTACTAGGCCCGGGGGAGACCCAGTACTTC | CASSLLGPGETQYF
NA | TRBJ2-7 | NA | TRBV11-2 | TGTGCCAGCAGCCCCACGTCCCGACCAAAGGGGCACCGTTACGAGCAGTACTTC | CASSPTSRPKGHRYEQYF
NA | TRBJ1-5 | NA | TRBV7-2 | TGTGCCAGCAGCTCAGATCCCGGGGTTAGCAATCAGCCCCAGCATTTT | CASSSDPGVSNQPQHF
few | TRBJ2-1 | TRBD2 | TRBV6-5 | TGTGCCAGCAGTTACTCAGCGGGAGCGTACAATGAGCAGTTCTTC | CASSYSAGAYNEQFF
NA | TRBJ2-3 | NA | TRBV7-9 | TGTGCCAGCAGCACAAACCGGGACTCAACAGATACGCAGTATTTT | CASSTNRDSTDTQYF
many | TRBJ1-1 | NA | TRBV28 | TGTGCCAGCAGTTTTCTAGGGGGGTTGAACACTGAAGCTTTCTTT | CASSFLGGLNTEAFF
few | TRBJ2-7 | NA | TRBV20-1 | TGCAGTGCTCCCCAAAATCTAGCGACCGAGCAGTACTTC | CSAPQNLATEQYF
many | TRBJ2-5 | TRBD1 | TRBV20-1 | TGCAGTGCTAGAGATAGTTGGCGGGACAGGGGGGTGACCCAGTACTTC | CSARDSWRDRGVTQYF
many | TRBJ2-2 | NA | TRBV12-3/TRBV12-4 | TGTGCCAGCAGTTTAGCGGAATTGAGAACCGGGGAGCTGTTTTTT | CASSLAELRTGELFF
NA | TRBJ2-1 | NA | TRBV19 | TGTGCCAGTAGCCTCGGCGCCGGTGGCGATGAGCAGTTCTTC | CASSLGAGGDEQFF
many | TRBJ1-5 | TRBD1 | TRBV2 | TGTGCCAGCAGTACAGGACAGGGAAGGCAGCCCCAGCATTTT | CASSTGQGRQPQHF
NA | TRBJ2-1 | NA | TRBV12-3/TRBV12-4 | TGTGCCAGCAGTTTCCTTCCTATGAGCGGAGCTGGCAATGAGCAGTTCTTC | CASSFLPMSGAGNEQFF
NA | TRBJ2-1 | NA | TRBV20-1 | TGCAGTGCTAGAGGGGACTTGTCCTACAATGAGCAGTTCTTC | CSARGDLSYNEQFF
many | TRBJ2-3 | TRBD1 | TRBV2 | TGTGCCAGCAGTGACTGGGCAGGGGGACGGGATACGCAGTATTTT | CASSDWAGGRDTQYF
many | TRBJ2-3 | NA | TRBV20-1 | TGCAGTGCTCCCATTGGGCTTAGCACAGATACGCAGTATTTT | CSAPIGLSTDTQYF
many | TRBJ2-7 | TRBD1 | TRBV5-5 | TGTGCCAGCAGCCCCCCCGGGACAGTCTACGAGCAGTACTTC | CASSPPGTVYEQYF
many | TRBJ2-1 | NA | TRBV28 | TGTGCCAGCAGCTACTCGTATGCAGGGGCGACCTACAATGAGCAGTTCTTC | CASSYSYAGATYNEQFF
NA | TRBJ2-1 | TRBD2 | TRBV5-1 | TGCGCCAGCAGCTTGGTTGGTAGCGGGAGAATCAATGAGCAGTTCTTC | CASSLVGSGRINEQFF
many | TRBJ2-7 | TRBD2 | TRBV29-1 | TGCAGCGGGTACCGGGGGGACGAGCAGTACTTC | CSGYRGDEQYF
few | TRBJ1-5 | NA | TRBV4-1 | TGCGCCAGCAGCCACCCTCTCGGACTAATACCTCAGCCCCAGCATTTT | CASSHPLGLIPQPQHF
NA | TRBJ2-3 | NA | TRBV20-1 | TGCAGTGCTAGAGACACGGGACCCTCCGGTGCGCAGTATTTT | CSARDTGPSGAQYF
many | TRBJ2-3 | NA | TRBV24-1 | TGTGCCACCAGTCCAGCCACGGAGACCTTTTTCACTGATACGCAGTATTTT | CATSPATETFFTDTQYF
few | TRBJ2-2 | TRBD1 | TRBV12-3/TRBV12-4 | TGTGCCAGCATTAGCGTGGACAGGGGCCCCGGGGGGCTGTTTTTT | CASISVDRGPGGLFF
NA | TRBJ2-3 | TRBD2 | TRBV27 | TGTGCCAGCAGTTTACTAGCGGGGGGCGGAGAAGATACGCAGTATTTT | CASSLLAGGGEDTQYF
many | TRBJ1-3 | TRBD1 | TRBV28 | TGTGCCAGCAGTTTGTACAGGGGAATGGGAAACACCATATATTTT | CASSLYRGMGNTIYF
many | TRBJ1-6 | NA | TRBV29-1 | TGCAGCGTAAGGGATTTGGATGCGTTGTCACCCCTCCACTTT | CSVRDLDALSPLHF
many | TRBJ2-1 | NA | TRBV28 | TGTGCCAGCAGTCCCGGACCTCCTGCTGTGGATGAGCAGTTCTTC | CASSPGPPAVDEQFF